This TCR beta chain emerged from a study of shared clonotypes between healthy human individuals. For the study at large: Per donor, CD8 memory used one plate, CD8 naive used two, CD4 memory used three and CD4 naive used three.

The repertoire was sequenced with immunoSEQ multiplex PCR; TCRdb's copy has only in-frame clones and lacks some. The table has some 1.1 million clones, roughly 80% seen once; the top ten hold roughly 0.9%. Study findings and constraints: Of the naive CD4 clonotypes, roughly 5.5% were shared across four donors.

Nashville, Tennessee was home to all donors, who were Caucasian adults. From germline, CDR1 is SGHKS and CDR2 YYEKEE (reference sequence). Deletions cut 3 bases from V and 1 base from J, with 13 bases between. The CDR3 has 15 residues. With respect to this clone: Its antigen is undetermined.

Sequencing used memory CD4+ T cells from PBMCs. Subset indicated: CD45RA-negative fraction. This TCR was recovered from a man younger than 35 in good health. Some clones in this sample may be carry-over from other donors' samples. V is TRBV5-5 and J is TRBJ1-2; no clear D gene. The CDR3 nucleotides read TGTGCCAGCAGCTCTCCAGCTTCCATTAACTATGGCTACACCTTC. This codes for CASSSPASINYGYTF.